These 7 T cell receptor beta chains were all obtained from the same sample, sequenced in a study of PD-1 blockade in classical Hodgkin lymphoma. The repertoire was sequenced with immunoSEQ multiplex PCR; TCRdb's copy has only in-frame clones and lacks some. This sample has around 66,000 clones, with 85% to 90% found just once. All patients relapsed after autologous stem cell transplantation, and brentuximab vedotin exposure varied. The starting material was peripheral blood mononuclear cells (PBMCs), obtained at baseline. These receptors all come from a human donor with classical Hodgkin lymphoma.

CDR3 nucleotides: TGCGCCAGCAGTGAGACCCCAGGGTACACTGAAGCTTTCTTT. It yields the protein CASSETPGYTEAFF. The chain has TRBV10-2 and TRBJ1-1; a weak D match, TRBD1 (5 bases). The CDR3 is 14 amino acids. The germline gives CDR1 WSHSY, CDR2 SAAADI. The V gene lost 2 bases and the J gene lost 3 bases, with 10 bases spanning the gap.

The CDR3 DNA is TGTGCCAGCAGCTTAGAGGCAGGGGTTGGAAACACCATATATTTT. Translation: CASSLEAGVGNTIYF. The V and J genes are TRBV7-9 and TRBJ1-3; D is possibly TRBD1 (6 bases). This CDR3 region has 15 residues. V lost 1 base and J lost 3, with 10 bases in between. In germline, CDR1 is SEHNR, CDR2 FQNEAQ (reference sequence).

This clone appeared once. The chain is built from TRBV4-1 and TRBJ2-3; 8 bases match TRBD2. V lost 7 bases to trimming and J lost 4 bases; unmatched junction nucleotides: 4. The V gene's germline CDR1 is MGHRA and CDR2 YSYEKL. CDR3 length: 13 amino acids. The CDR3 DNA follows: TGCGCCAGCACCGGGGGGGCCCCAGATACGCAGTATTTT. Amino acid sequence: CASTGGAPDTQYF.

The table lists this clone with a count of one. The gene calls are TRBV6-5 and TRBJ1-2, with TRBD1 matching 9 bases. The germline V gene has CDR1 MNHEY and CDR2 SVGAGI. The V gene end was trimmed by 6 bases and the J gene end by 4 bases; junction bases not matched to a gene: 9. The length of the CDR3 is 15 residues. Here the CDR3 reads CASRTGTGSIYGYTF. The CDR3 DNA reads TGTGCCAGCAGGACCGGGACAGGGAGTATCTATGGCTACACCTTC.

The J gene is TRBJ2-2, the V gene TRBV5-1; 11 nucleotides match TRBD1. The junction had 7 bases not matched to a gene; V was cut back by 7 bases and J by 5 bases. The germline V gene has CDR1 SGHRS and CDR2 YFSETQ. The CDR3 is 15 amino acids. The CDR3 is CASGGGTGGTGELFF. CDR3 nucleotide sequence: TGCGCCAGCGGCGGAGGGACAGGGGGGACCGGGGAGCTGTTTTTT.

CDR3 DNA sequence: TGTGCCAGCCTCCCCCTTTGGGACACTGAAGCTTTCTTT. Translation: CASLPLWDTEAFF. V is TRBV25-1 and J is TRBJ1-1; no firm D call. The CDR3 sequence is 13 residues long. The germline V and J ends were trimmed by 8 bases and 3 bases, with 13 bases remaining between them. Germline V CDR1 and CDR2: MGHDK, SYGVNS.

The gene calls are TRBV5-4 and TRBJ1-2; D not resolved. CDR3 length equals 12 residues. Trimming cost V 3 bases and J 5 bases, with 8 bases left between them. Germline CDR1 is SGHNT and CDR2 is YYREEE (reference sequence). CDR3 nucleotide sequence: TGTGCCAGCAGCTCAGACCCTTATGGCTACACCTTC. Protein sequence: CASSSDPYGYTF.